The T cell receptor beta chain under discussion was sequenced for a study of T cell repertoires in cytomegalovirus infection. Looking at the study overall: Public TCR beta signatures indicated both CMV infection and matching HLA type.

This clonotype was seen more than once but under ten times. Its specificity is unknown. TCRdb fed the reads into MiXCR, producing one record per CDR3 protein. The sample lists approximately 1,000,000 distinct CDR3 sequences; about a third were seen once. Germline CDR1 and CDR2: SEHNR and FQNEAQ (reference sequence). Trimming cost V 6 bases and J 1 base; bases outside gene matches: 15. The CDR3 sequence is 20 residues long. Regarding the study as a whole: Adding up the frequency of public TCR beta families identified people who carried CMV plus the relevant HLA. HLA-C-restricted CMV clonotypes gave the most frequent clonotype in two of eight donors.

The TCR comes from a human donor in good health (CMV status not recorded). Some clones in this sample may be carry-over from other donors' samples. Source: cultured CD8+ T cells from PBMCs, taken from culture after CMV antigen stimulation. The genes are TRBV7-9 and TRBJ2-5, with TRBD2 identical over 15 bases. The CDR3 DNA follows: TGTGCCAGCAGTCGACCTCCGGGGACTAGCGGGGGGTGGGTCCAAGAGACCCAGTACTTC. Translation: CASSRPPGTSGGWVQETQYF.